This T cell receptor (beta chain) was sequenced for a study of blood T cell repertoires in COVID-19. Across the study: The study drew acute and convalescent COVID-19 samples from the United States, Italy and Spain.

Authors' analysis steps: Counts of nucleated cells, estimated from reference gene primer amplification, were obtained. Profiling relied on immunoSEQ multiplex PCR, and the TCRdb table lists in-frame clones only, not all of them. The V and J calls and the clone size are those of that table, but D and trimming were determined from the DNA. Found here are 200,000 to 300,000 clones, around 84% of them singletons; the top ten hold under 2.5%. The TCR comes from a man aged 40-49 years who had recovered from COVID-19. The sample was peripheral blood.

The CDR3 protein is CASNQRRTDTQYF. The CDR3 coding sequence is TGTGCCAGCAACCAGCGCCGGACAGATACGCAGTATTTT. V gene TRBV7-2 combines with J gene TRBJ2-3; D unclear. The ends were cut back, 7 bases at V and 3 bases at J, with 11 bases in the middle. There are 13 residues in the CDR3. Per the germline V gene, CDR1 is SGHTA and CDR2 is FQGNSA. Full variable domain (rest looked up from reference TRBV7-2 and TRBJ2-3): GAGVSQSPSNKVTEKGKDVELRCDPISGHTALYWYRQSLGQGLEFLIYFQGNSAPDKSGLPSDRFSAERTGGSVSTLTIQRTQQEDSAVYLCASNQRRTDTQYFGPGTRLTVL.